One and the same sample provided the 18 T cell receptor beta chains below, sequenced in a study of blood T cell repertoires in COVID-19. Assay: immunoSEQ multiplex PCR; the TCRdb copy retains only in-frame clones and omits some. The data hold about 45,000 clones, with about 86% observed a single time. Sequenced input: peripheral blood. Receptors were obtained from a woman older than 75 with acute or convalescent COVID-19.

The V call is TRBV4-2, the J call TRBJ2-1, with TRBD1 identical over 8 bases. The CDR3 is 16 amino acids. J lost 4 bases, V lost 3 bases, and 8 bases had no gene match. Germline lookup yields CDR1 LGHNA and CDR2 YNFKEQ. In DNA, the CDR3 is TGTGCCAGCAGCCAGGAGACAGGGGCGCTGTACAATGAGCAGTTCTTC. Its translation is CASSQETGALYNEQFF.

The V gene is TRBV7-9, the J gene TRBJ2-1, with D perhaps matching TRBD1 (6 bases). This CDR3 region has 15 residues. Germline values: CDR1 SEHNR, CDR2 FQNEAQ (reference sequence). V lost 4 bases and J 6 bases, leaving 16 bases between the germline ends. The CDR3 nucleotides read TGTGCCAGCAGCTCCGACACAGGGAGTCCCAATGAGCAGTTCTTC. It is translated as CASSSDTGSPNEQFF.

The CDR3 bases are TGCGCCAGCAGCTTCCTGGGACAGGGGCGTGAAGGGGCCAACGTCCTGACTTTC. Translating it yields CASSFLGQGREGANVLTF. This rearrangement joins TRBV5-1 to TRBJ2-6, with 10 bases lining up with TRBD1. Germline lookup yields CDR1 SGHRS and CDR2 YFSETQ. This CDR3 has 18 amino acids. V lost 2 bases and J lost 4; bases outside the gene matches: 9.

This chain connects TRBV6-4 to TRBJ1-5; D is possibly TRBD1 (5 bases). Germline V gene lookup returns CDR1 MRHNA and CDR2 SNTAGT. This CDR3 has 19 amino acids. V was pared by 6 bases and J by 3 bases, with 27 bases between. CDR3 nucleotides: TGTGCCAGCAGGCGGACAACATCAGGTGAGGACCTTTTCAATCAGCCCCAGCATTTT. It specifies CASRRTTSGEDLFNQPQHF.

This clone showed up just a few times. In nucleotides, the CDR3 is TGTGCCACCAGCAGGACAGGGGGCCACGAGCAGTACTTC. Its translation: CATSRTGGHEQYF. The rearrangement links TRBV15 to TRBJ2-7, with 10 positions matching TRBD1. CDR1 and CDR2 (germline): LNHNV, YYDKDF (reference sequence). There are 13 residues in the CDR3. V shed 3 bases and J 5 bases; nucleotides not matched to a gene: 1. The variable domain in full, completed from reference TRBV15 and TRBJ2-7, reads DAMVIQNPRYQVTQFGKPVTLSCSQTLNHNVMYWYQQKSSQAPKLLFHYYDKDFNNEADTPDNFQSRRPNTSFCFLDIRSPGLGDTAMYLCATSRTGGHEQYFGPGTRLTVT.

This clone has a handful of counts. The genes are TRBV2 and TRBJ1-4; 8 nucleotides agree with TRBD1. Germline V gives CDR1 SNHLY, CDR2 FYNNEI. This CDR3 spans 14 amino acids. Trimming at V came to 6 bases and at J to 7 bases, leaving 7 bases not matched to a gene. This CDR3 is CASRDRVGLEKLFF. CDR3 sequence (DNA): TGTGCCAGCAGGGACAGGGTGGGACTTGAAAAACTGTTTTTT. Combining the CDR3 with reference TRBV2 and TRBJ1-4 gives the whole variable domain EPEVTQTPSHQVTQMGQEVILRCVPISNHLYFYWYRQILGQKVEFLVSFYNNEISEKSEIFDDQFSVERPDGSNFTLKIRSTKLEDSAMYFCASRDRVGLEKLFFGSGTQLSVL.

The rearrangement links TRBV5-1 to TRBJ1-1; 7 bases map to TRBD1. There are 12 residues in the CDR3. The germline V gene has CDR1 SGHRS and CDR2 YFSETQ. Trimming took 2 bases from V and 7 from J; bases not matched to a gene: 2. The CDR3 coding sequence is TGCGCCAGCAGCTTAGGGACAGTTGAAGCTTTCTTT. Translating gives CASSLGTVEAFF.

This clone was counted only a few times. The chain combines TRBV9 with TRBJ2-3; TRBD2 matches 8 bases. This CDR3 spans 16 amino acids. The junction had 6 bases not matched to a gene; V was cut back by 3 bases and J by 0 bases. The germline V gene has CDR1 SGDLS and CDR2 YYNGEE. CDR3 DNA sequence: TGTGCCAGCAGCGGGGACGGGGGGGAAAGCACAGATACGCAGTATTTT. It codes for CASSGDGGESTDTQYF.

This CDR3 reads CASSYGEGSPLHF. CDR3 sequence (DNA): TGCGCCAGCAGTTATGGAGAGGGATCACCCCTCCACTTT. V gene TRBV5-1 combines with J gene TRBJ1-6, with D uncertain. CDR1 is SGHRS and CDR2 is YFSETQ in the germline V gene. The CDR3 spans 13 residues. V dropped 5 bases and J dropped 10 bases, with 13 bases sitting between them.

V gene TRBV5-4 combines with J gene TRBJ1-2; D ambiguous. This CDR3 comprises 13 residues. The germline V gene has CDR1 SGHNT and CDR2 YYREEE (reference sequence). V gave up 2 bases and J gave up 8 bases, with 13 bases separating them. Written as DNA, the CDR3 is TGTGCCAGCAGCTTCTCGAGGGCCCGAGGCTACACCTTC. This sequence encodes CASSFSRARGYTF. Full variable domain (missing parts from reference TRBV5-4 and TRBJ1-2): ETGVTQSPTHLIKTRGQQVTLRCSSQSGHNTVSWYQQALGQGPQFIFQYYREEENGRGNFPPRFSGLQFPNYSSELNVNALELDDSALYLCASSFSRARGYTFGSGTRLTVV.

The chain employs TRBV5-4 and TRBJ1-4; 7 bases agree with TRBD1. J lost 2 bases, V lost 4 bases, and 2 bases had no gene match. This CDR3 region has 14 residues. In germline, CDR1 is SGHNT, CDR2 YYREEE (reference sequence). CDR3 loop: CASSHRGTNEKLFF. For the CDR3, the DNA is TGTGCCAGCAGCCACAGGGGTACTAATGAAAAACTGTTTTTT.

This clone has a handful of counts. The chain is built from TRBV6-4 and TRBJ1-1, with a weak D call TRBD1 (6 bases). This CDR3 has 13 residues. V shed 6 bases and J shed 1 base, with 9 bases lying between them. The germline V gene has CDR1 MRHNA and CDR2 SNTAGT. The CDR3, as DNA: TGTGCCAGCAGGGGACAAGCGAACACTGAAGCTTTCTTT. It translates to CASRGQANTEAFF.

CDR3 nucleotides: TGTGCCAGCAGCCGCTCCAGGGGCCAAGAGACCCAGTACTTC. Encoded protein: CASSRSRGQETQYF. V is TRBV5-8 and J is TRBJ2-5; TRBD1 is a possible D gene (6 bases). V lost 4 bases, J lost 1 base, and 11 bases lay in between. Germline loops: CDR1 SGHTS, CDR2 YDEGEE. The CDR3 has 14 amino acids. The full variable domain, in which reference TRBV5-8 and TRBJ2-5 provide the parts outside the CDR3, is EAGVTQSPTHLIKTRGQQATLRCSPISGHTSVYWYQQALGLGLQFLLWYDEGEERNRGNFPPRFSGRQFPNYSSELNVNALELEDSALYLCASSRSRGQETQYFGPGTRLLVL.

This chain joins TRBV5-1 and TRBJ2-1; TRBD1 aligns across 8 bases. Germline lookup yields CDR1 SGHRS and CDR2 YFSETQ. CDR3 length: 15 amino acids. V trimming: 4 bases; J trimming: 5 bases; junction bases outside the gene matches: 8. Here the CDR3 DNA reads TGCGCCAGCAGCACCTCCGGGACAGGACACAATGAGCAGTTCTTC. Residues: CASSTSGTGHNEQFF.

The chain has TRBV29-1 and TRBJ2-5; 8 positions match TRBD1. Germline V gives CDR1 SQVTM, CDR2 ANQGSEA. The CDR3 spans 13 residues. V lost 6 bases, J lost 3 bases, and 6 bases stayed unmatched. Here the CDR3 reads CSVAPTGEETQYF. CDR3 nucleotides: TGCAGCGTGGCCCCGACAGGGGAAGAGACCCAGTACTTC. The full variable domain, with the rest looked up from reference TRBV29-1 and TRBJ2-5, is SAVISQKPSRDICQRGTSLTIQCQVDSQVTMMFWYRQQPGQSLTLIATANQGSEATYESGFVIDKFPISRPNLTFSTLTVSNMSPEDSSIYLCSVAPTGEETQYFGPGTRLLVL.

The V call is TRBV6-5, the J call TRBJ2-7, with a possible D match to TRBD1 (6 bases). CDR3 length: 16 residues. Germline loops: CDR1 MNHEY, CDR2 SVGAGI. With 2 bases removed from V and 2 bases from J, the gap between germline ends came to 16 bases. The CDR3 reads CASSYQGQFLTYEQYF. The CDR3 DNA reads TGTGCCAGCAGTTACCAAGGACAGTTCTTGACCTACGAGCAGTACTTC.

Here the CDR3 reads CASQVGVTEAFF. CDR3 coding DNA: TGTGCCAGCCAGGTGGGCGTGACTGAAGCTTTCTTT. The rearrangement uses TRBV12-3 or TRBV12-4 and TRBJ1-1; D unclear. Deletions cut 8 bases from V and 5 bases from J, with 12 bases between. The CDR3 is made up of 12 amino acids.

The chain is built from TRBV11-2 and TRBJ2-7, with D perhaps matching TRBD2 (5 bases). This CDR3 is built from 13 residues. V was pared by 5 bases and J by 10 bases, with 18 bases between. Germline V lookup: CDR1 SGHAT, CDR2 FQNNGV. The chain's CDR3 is CASSPPPGRDQYF. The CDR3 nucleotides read TGTGCCAGCAGCCCACCTCCGGGCCGGGATCAGTACTTC.